This T cell receptor beta chain comes out of a study of cytomegalovirus exposure and HLA in healthy donors (dated by TCRdb to about 2017). Looking at the study overall: In an earlier analysis of several hundred of the donors, under 300 Gb of sequence data and some 120 million unique TCR beta sequences from roughly 180 million T cells were reported. An early release covering 550 to 650 HLA-typed donors comprised approximately 300 gigabases of sequencing data and approximately 80 million unique TCR sequences. Of the 300 to 500 genotyped donors, roughly 80% were placed in the genetic ancestry cluster associated with self-reported Caucasian donors. The study was designed to test whether signatures of past pathogen exposure could be identified by cataloging public T cell receptors. The study profiled the T cell repertoires of 500 to 800 subjects by immunosequencing and related them to cytomegalovirus serostatus. In addition to the first cohort of around 670 subjects, a separate validation cohort of about 120 different subjects was used. To predict cytomegalovirus infection status, the study combined high-throughput TCR immunosequencing, statistical association of individual TCRs with disease status, and machine learning. A later analysis re-analyzed previously published TCR beta repertoires from approximately 700 donors and added high-resolution HLA genotyping to study TCR occurrence patterns. Rather than using new phenotypic data, the later analysis identified candidate immune exposures from TCR beta sequences and from how often those sequences occurred across donors. To decide whether each TCR beta V gene segment behaved as functional or pseudogenic, an earlier analysis of approximately 590 of the donors relied on high-throughput TCR beta sequencing. Donor age, sex, ethnicity and CMV serostatus were collected together with the repertoire data. A later genetic analysis used genome-wide SNP genotypes for about three fifths of the roughly 700 donors, treating that subset as a discovery cohort. Every discovery cohort repertoire had been produced on one sequencing platform. Both class I and class II loci were covered by HLA typing, at four-digit resolution. The number of typed donors differed by locus: roughly 620-640 for A, B, C, DRB1 and DQB1; approximately 540 for DQA1; 606 for DPA1; and some 450 for DPB1. A few DR-DQ haplotypes were handled as single units for association and clustering because linkage in the cohort was strong. Among 398 genotyped donors of the cohort, an average of approximately 240,000 unique TCR beta nucleotide sequences were sequenced per donor, roughly 18% of them non-productive.

The cohort was made up of under 800 healthy bone marrow donors. All cohort members were sampled while nominally healthy, although unrecorded immune exposures were likely present. CMV serostatus was recorded as positive for about 300 and negative for about 50% of the roughly 670 cohort members, whereas no CMV serostatus was recorded for the donor in question. Each donor provided a peripheral blood sample, and peripheral blood mononuclear cells were used for TCR beta sequencing. The Qiagen DNeasy Blood Extraction Kit was used to extract genomic DNA from the blood cell samples. This clone was detected a few times. No cognate antigen has been identified for it. Base qualities are not recorded, but no much larger clone differs from it by a single base. CDR1 is given as ENHRY and CDR2 as SYGVKD, both from the germline V gene. Spanning cysteine to phenylalanine, the CDR3 consists of 18 amino acids. The retained sequence is limited to the CDR3, 54 bases, with the frame set at the first base. Relative to germline, V is 4 bases shorter and J is 2 bases shorter, with 21 bases between their ends.

The method was the immunoSEQ multiplex PCR assay. A mixture of 60 forward primers for TCR Vbeta segments and 13 reverse primers for TCR Jbeta segments was used in the multiplex PCR. The CDR3 region of rearranged TCR beta genes was amplified from genomic DNA with a multiplex PCR assay. The Illumina HiSeq System was used to sequence the amplified TCR beta libraries as 87-base-pair reads. The authors processed their data as follows. A later analysis tallied roughly 80 million unique TCR beta chains across the 666 repertoires, and around 12 million of those chains were shared by two or more donors. Raw reads were error-corrected and collapsed into unique sequences by a nearest-neighbor algorithm in which closely related sequences were merged to remove PCR and sequencing errors. Alignment of CDR3 sequences to IMGT reference sequences was used to assign V, D and J gene segments. For a sequence to be retained, a match of at least six nucleotides to both a V gene segment and a J gene segment was required. Rearrangements were called productive when the CDR3 lacked stop codons and stayed in frame with V and J; all others were non-productive. CDR3 was defined by IMGT convention, running from the second conserved V-encoded cysteine to the conserved J-encoded phenylalanine. The earlier analysis of more than 450 of the donors excluded sequences that lacked an unambiguous match to a single V gene segment. An earlier analysis of some 610 of the donors called V segments functional above 56.7% productive rearrangements and segregating when the between-donor standard deviation exceeded 5%. To diagnose cytomegalovirus status from the catalog of TCR beta chain sequences, a statistical classification framework was built. In a later analysis, V and J genes were assigned by comparing TCR nucleotide sequences against IMGT/GENE-DB human TR gene sequences. Using the TCRdist pipeline, a later analysis assigned CDR3 sequences along with most-parsimonious VDJ recombination scenarios. In a later analysis, each TCR beta chain was defined by its CDR3 amino acid sequence together with its V-gene family, and reads without a unique V-gene family were excluded. In a later analysis, fewer than 650 highly shared, low-generation-probability nucleotide sequences were removed to address suspected cross-contamination and a sequencing artifact. In a later analysis, a clonal expansion index for each public chain was calculated from normalized within-repertoire ranks of inferred template counts. Generation probabilities in a later analysis came from a VDJ recombination model fitted to out-of-frame rearrangements, and those results were checked against IGoR. Hypergeometric tests were used in a later analysis to score TCR-TCR, TCR-HLA and TCR-CMV co-occurrence, with a repertoire-size bias correction applied to the TCR pairs. A later analysis estimated false discovery rates by permuting HLA or CMV assignments 20 times. A later analysis grouped co-occurring TCRs with DBSCAN, adding TCRdist sequence similarity when clustering within HLA-allele-positive subsets. Co-occurrence clustering excluded repertoires with fewer than 30,000 or more than 120,000 public chains, plus five with anomalous nucleotide sharing. TCRdb stores this immuneACCESS table with in-frame sequences only. Part of the clones is absent; in the studies checked, under half of the shortfall reflects unresolved V genes, and no reason is known for the rest. D and trimming were read from the DNA, whereas the V and J calls and clone size are those reported in that table. The sample includes 150,000 to 200,000 clones, with approximately 70% observed a single time. In total, the top ten clones hold about 2.5% of the sample.

Overall results and qualifications from the work: In an earlier analysis of 500 to 650 of the donors, most TCR beta V segments appeared in productive rearrangements about 87% or about 30% of the time, broadly matching IMGT annotations. Over 15 rarely observed V segments, including chromosome 9 orphons, were excluded from the earlier analysis of several hundred of the donors because counts were too low. Most CMV-associated TCR beta chains appeared to be HLA-restricted in a later analysis, and the HLA associations seemed to be driven largely by CMV exposure. In the study, approximately 160 TCR beta chains were listed as associated with cytomegalovirus. Correlated functional status among segregating V segments might be attributable to linkage disequilibrium, but an unknown experimental factor could not be ruled out. CMV serostatus was the only immune exposure information available for the cohort. Most TCR sequences were observed very rarely across donors, whereas some public TCRs were present in many individuals. Assigning TCR associations to individual alleles was difficult when HLA alleles, especially DR and DQ, strongly co-occurred. A group of highly shared sequence variants was considered likely to be a technical artifact of the sequencing pipeline. An association between a missense DCLRE1C variant and V-gene and J-gene trimming of TCR beta chains was found in a later genetic analysis and replicated in an independent cohort. At a false discovery rate of 0.05, a later analysis linked 15,000 to 20,000 TCR beta sequences to specific HLA alleles. In a later analysis, HLA-associated TCR beta chains showed more clonal expansion and lower generation probabilities than non-associated chains that were equally common. According to a later analysis, parvovirus B19, influenza, CMV and Epstein-Barr virus appeared linked to several top co-occurrence clusters. Because some donors lacked HLA typing at each locus, the association tests relied only on the typed subset. A further reported finding was that TCR beta sequences accurately predicted the HLA-A and HLA-B alleles for most subjects in the first cohort. According to a later genetic analysis, donors in an Asian-associated ancestry cluster had fewer N-insertions in productive TCRs than the approximately 630-donor mean. Only TCR beta chains were sequenced in this cohort, and the absence of alpha or paired-chain data limited detectable features. In a later analysis, the rate of TCR association differed among HLA loci, with DRB1 alleles having the most associated TCRs and HLA-C alleles having the fewest. A few of the identified cytomegalovirus-associated TCR beta chains were confirmed in vitro to be specific for cytomegalovirus antigens. The authors suggested that the approach could potentially be generalized to other disease states and immunological phenotypes. Presence/absence analyses assumed roughly uniform sequencing depth across donors, an assumption that may not hold. Because the 87-base-pair reads could not distinguish some IMGT-functional V segments, including TRBV6-2 and TRBV6-3, those segments were excluded. In both the original and validation cohorts, the classifier was reported to diagnose cytomegalovirus status with high specificity and sensitivity.

The sample comprised PBMCs. Recombination linked TRBV10-3 to TRBJ1-5; TRBD1 is a possible D gene, resting on 5 matching bases. This receptor was obtained from a human donor in good health. The CDR3 amino acid sequence is: CAISVTLGPMNGNQPQHF. The nucleotide sequence is TGTGCCATCAGTGTCACCTTGGGGCCTATGAATGGCAATCAGCCCCAGCATTTT.